Listed below are T cell receptor beta chains from one sample, sequenced in a study of shared clonotypes between healthy human individuals. TCRdb keeps only in-frame clones here, not all; method: immunoSEQ multiplex PCR. The table records approximately 2.5 million clones, just over 90% of them present only once. The material sequenced was naive CD4+ T cells sorted from blood. The origin of the receptors is a man aged 18 to 29 in good health. Each CDR3 is given without its conserved first and last residue.

j_call v_call cdr3_aa
TRBJ1-2 TRBV7-9 ASSPDRAGYGYT
TRBJ2-5 TRBV5-1 ASSLDGLGETQY
TRBJ1-1 TRBV5-1 ASSLVGRELPEAF
TRBJ1-6 TRBV5-6 ASSPRRDNSPLH
TRBJ1-1 TRBV28 ASSLQNRGLNTEAF
TRBJ1-4 TRBV2 ASIDRGHEKLF
TRBJ2-1 TRBV5-1 ASRMGGWSDEQF
TRBJ2-7 TRBV28 ASKKTGWGSMEQY
TRBJ2-7 TRBV2 ASRGQGTGEQY
TRBJ2-7 TRBV19 ASSRDLRRYEQY
TRBJ2-7 TRBV5-1 ASSLTGSSYEQY
TRBJ1-5 TRBV7-2 ASSLGNQPQH
TRBJ2-1 TRBV10-3 AISESFSGRGREQF
TRBJ2-1 TRBV18 ASSAARLDYNEQF
TRBJ1-4 TRBV18 ASSPVSTNEKLF
TRBJ2-3 TRBV7-2 ASSLTSSSTDTQY
TRBJ1-1 TRBV18 ASSREQGRTEAF
TRBJ2-3 TRBV11-3 ASSPGLATTDTQY
TRBJ1-1 TRBV6-5 ASSRSGAAEAF
TRBJ2-2 TRBV11-3 ASSSRTGYGELF
TRBJ2-3 TRBV9 ASSGQVGGPDTQY
TRBJ2-2 TRBV12-5 ASGLVAGGVTGELF
TRBJ1-1 TRBV7-9 ASSRHEGVNTEAF
TRBJ2-1 TRBV4-1 ASSQALLAGAYNEQF
TRBJ2-3 TRBV6-6 ASRSGSDTQY
TRBJ2-3 TRBV5-6 ASSSRTSGKSTDTQY
TRBJ2-4 TRBV11-3 ASSLGGQAKNIQY
TRBJ1-3 TRBV5-4 ASSLSGNTIY
TRBJ1-1 TRBV5-4 ASSLDGVDKAF
TRBJ2-1 TRBV7-9 ASSLAVQTGEQF
TRBJ2-1 TRBV6-4 ASLSGLPAGDEQF
TRBJ2-1 TRBV5-1 ASSGTSAYNEQF
TRBJ1-1 TRBV6-1 ASSEAAGDTEAF
TRBJ1-5 TRBV5-4 ASSLDTGENQPQH
TRBJ2-7 TRBV30 AWSARTGAYEQY
TRBJ2-3 TRBV2 ASSANSVQIDTQY
TRBJ2-1 TRBV5-1 ASSLGLAGYNEQF
TRBJ2-6 TRBV6-5 ASTAGGSGANVLT
TRBJ2-7 TRBV10-3 AISGTPNSYEQY
TRBJ2-5 TRBV5-5 ASSLDRGEGGWAQY
TRBJ1-3 TRBV5-1 ASSLFSSGFLSGNTIY
TRBJ1-6 TRBV6-1 ASSQGQDNSPLH
TRBJ1-1 TRBV19 ASSAQAQGAEAF
TRBJ2-3 TRBV30 AWSVGPGGTDTQY
TRBJ1-6 TRBV30 AWKRDRTNSYNSPLH
TRBJ2-7 TRBV4-3 ASSQDDSRNEQY
TRBJ1-4 TRBV6-5 ASSQQGGKLF